The clone carrying this T cell receptor (beta chain) came up many times. The antigen is undetermined. RNA transcripts yielded amplified TCR beta CDR3 regions. An initial round of RT-PCR targeting the TCR CDR3 relied on the HTBI primer set. TCRdb processed the multiplex PCR reads anew with MiXCR; each CDR3 protein has one entry. The data show roughly 380,000 distinct CDR3 sequences, with roughly an eighth seen just once and roughly 4.8% held by the top ten. Germline V gene data show CDR1 as SGHKS and CDR2 as YYEKEE (reference sequence). V was shortened by 4 bases and J by 5 bases, with 19 bases between the two germline ends. The CDR3 runs 15 residues. The entry originates in a study of T cells in Graves' hyperthyroidism and ophthalmopathy. Notes on the study in general: Most expanded thyroid clonotypes above 0.001 recurred in blood.

No ophthalmopathy progression within 18 months constituted stable Graves' hyperthyroidism. The origin of this receptor is a woman aged 18-30 years with Graves' hyperthyroidism. The rearrangement links TRBV5-5 to TRBJ2-7; D is perhaps TRBD2 (6 bases). The sequenced material came from blood. CDR3 nucleotides: TGTGCCAGCAGCCGGGGGTCAGGGTGGGGCAACGAGCAGTACTTC. Translated: CASSRGSGWGNEQYF.